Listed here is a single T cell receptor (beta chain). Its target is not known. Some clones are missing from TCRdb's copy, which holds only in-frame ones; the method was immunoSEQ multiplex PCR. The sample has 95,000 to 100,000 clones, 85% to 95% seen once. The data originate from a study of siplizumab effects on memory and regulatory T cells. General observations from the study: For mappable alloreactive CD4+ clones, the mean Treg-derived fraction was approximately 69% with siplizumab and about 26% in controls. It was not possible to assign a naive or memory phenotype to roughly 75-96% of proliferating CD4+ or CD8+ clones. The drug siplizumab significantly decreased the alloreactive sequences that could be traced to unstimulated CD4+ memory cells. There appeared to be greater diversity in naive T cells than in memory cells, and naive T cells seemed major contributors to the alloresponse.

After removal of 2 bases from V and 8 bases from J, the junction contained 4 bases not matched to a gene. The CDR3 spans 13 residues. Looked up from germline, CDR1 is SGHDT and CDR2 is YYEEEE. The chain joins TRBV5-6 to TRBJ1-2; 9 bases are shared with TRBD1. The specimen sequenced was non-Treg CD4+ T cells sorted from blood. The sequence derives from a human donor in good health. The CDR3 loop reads CASSLTGGEGYTF. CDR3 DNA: TGTGCCAGCAGCTTAACAGGGGGCGAAGGCTACACCTTC.